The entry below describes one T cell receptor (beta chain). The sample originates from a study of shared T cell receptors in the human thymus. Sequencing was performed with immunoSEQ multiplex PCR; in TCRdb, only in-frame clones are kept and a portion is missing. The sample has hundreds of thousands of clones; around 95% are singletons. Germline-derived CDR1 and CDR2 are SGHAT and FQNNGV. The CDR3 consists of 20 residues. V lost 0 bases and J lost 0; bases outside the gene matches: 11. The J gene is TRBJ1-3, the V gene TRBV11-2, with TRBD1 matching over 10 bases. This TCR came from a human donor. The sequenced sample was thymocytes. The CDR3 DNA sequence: TGTGCCAGCAGCTTAGACGAGGGGGACAGGGGACAATTCTCTGGAAACACCATATATTTT. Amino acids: CASSLDEGDRGQFSGNTIYF.